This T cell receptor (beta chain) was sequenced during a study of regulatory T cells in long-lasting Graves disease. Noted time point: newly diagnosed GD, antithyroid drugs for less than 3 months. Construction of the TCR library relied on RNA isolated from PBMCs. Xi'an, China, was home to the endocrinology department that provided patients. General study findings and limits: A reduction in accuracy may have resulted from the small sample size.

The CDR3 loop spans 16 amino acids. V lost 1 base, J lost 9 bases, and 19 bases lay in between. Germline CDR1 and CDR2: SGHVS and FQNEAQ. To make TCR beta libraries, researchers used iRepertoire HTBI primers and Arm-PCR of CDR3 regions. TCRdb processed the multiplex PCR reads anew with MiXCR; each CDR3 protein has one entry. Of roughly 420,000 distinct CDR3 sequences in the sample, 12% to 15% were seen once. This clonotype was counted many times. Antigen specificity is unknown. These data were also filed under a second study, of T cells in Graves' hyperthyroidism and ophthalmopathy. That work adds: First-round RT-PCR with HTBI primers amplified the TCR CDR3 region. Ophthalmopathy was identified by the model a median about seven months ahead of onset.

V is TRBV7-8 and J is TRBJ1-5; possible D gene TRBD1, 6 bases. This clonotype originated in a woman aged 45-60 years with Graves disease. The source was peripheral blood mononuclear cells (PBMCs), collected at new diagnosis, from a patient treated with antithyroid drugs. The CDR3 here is CASSLGLGRGPWPQHF. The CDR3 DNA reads TGTGCCAGCAGCTTAGGTTTGGGCAGGGGCCCGTGGCCCCAGCATTTT.